This T cell receptor beta chain came from a study of shared clonotypes between healthy human individuals. Every one of the donors was a Caucasian adult that lived in Nashville, Tennessee. The CDR3 runs 11 residues. Germline V CDR1 and CDR2: DFQATT, SNEGSKA (reference sequence). Trimming shortened V by 5 bases and J by 6 bases, and 11 bases separated the two germline ends. By share of the sample, this clone is medium-sized. Investigators spread the genomic DNA of each subset evenly over several immunoSEQ plates. Using immunoSEQ multiplex PCR, the repertoire was profiled, and TCRdb retains in-frame clones only, with some absent. The sample lists 100,000 or so clones, less than 50% occurring once.

The origin of this receptor is a woman aged 40 to 55 in good health. Some clones in this sample may be carry-over from other donors' samples. The rearrangement joins TRBV20-1 to TRBJ2-7; tentative D call: TRBD1 (6 bases). What was sequenced was PBMCs. The CDR3 loop reads CSADTGREQYF. The CDR3 DNA reads as TGCAGTGCTGATACAGGGCGCGAGCAGTACTTC.